This TCR beta chain was found in a study of control samples from healthy donors and cancer patients. This table comes from immunoSEQ multiplex PCR, and its TCRdb copy is limited to in-frame clones, with some not included. Counted here are approximately 40,000 clones, 80% to 95% occurring once; the ten biggest clones make up around 3.6%. The origin of this receptor is a woman in her fifties or sixties in good health. Source material: blood.

CDR3 DNA: TGTGCCAGCAAAGGGACACAAGGAAGCAATCAGCCCCAGCATTTT. This translates into CASKGTQGSNQPQHF. V is TRBV27 and J is TRBJ1-5; D possibly corresponds to TRBD1 (6 bases). The CDR3 extends over 15 amino acids. Germline loops: CDR1 MNHEY, CDR2 SMNVEV (reference sequence). V shed 7 bases and J shed 1 base, with 14 bases lying between them.